These 28 T cell receptor beta chains were sequenced from one sample in a study of blood T cell repertoires in COVID-19. Measured with immunoSEQ multiplex PCR; TCRdb has only the in-frame clones, and not every one. The profile covers more than 250,000 clones, with around 80% appearing a single time and roughly 1.1% taken by the ten largest. Sequenced: peripheral blood. The receptors come from a woman in her fifties or sixties with acute or convalescent COVID-19.

The gene calls are TRBV19 and TRBJ1-2; 9 bases line up with TRBD1. CDR3 length equals 13 residues. The germline V gene has CDR1 LNHDA and CDR2 SQIVND (reference sequence). Trimming removed 8 bases from V and 1 base from J; junction bases left unmatched: 2. The CDR3 region is CASRQGVNYGYTF. The CDR3 DNA reads as TGTGCCAGTCGACAGGGGGTTAACTATGGCTACACCTTC.

CDR3 bases: TGTGCCATCAGTGAGCGAACTAGCGGAGACACCGGGGAGCTGTTTTTT. As protein: CAISERTSGDTGELFF. V gene TRBV10-3 combines with J gene TRBJ2-2, with 8 bases fitting TRBD2. V shed 2 bases and J 3 bases; nucleotides not matched to a gene: 5. The CDR3 has 16 residues. Germline assignment: CDR1 ENHRY and CDR2 SYGVKD.

The gene calls are TRBV7-2 and TRBJ1-2; D gene unclear. V gave up 6 bases and J gave up 3 bases, with 14 bases separating them. Germline lookup yields CDR1 SGHTA and CDR2 FQGNSA. This CDR3 is built from 14 residues. Here the CDR3 reads CASRKQKADYGYTF. The CDR3 coding sequence is TGTGCCAGCAGAAAACAGAAAGCGGACTATGGCTACACCTTC.

The chain uses TRBV4-2 and TRBJ2-1; unclear D gene. V lost 6 bases to trimming and J lost 6 bases, with 9 bases between them. The germline gives CDR1 LGHNA, CDR2 YNFKEQ. This CDR3 is 12 amino acids long. The CDR3 is CASRTSGNEQFF. CDR3 DNA sequence: TGTGCCAGCAGGACCTCGGGCAATGAGCAGTTCTTC.

The chain has TRBV7-2 and TRBJ1-2; the D is unclear. The CDR3 length is 12 residues. Trimming removed 5 bases from V and 4 bases from J, with 8 bases in between. Germline assignment: CDR1 SGHTA and CDR2 FQGNSA. The CDR3 DNA follows: TGTGCCAGCAGCCTGAACTCCTATGGCTACACCTTC. Amino acids: CASSLNSYGYTF.

The chain links TRBV7-2 to TRBJ2-1, with TRBD2 identical over 9 bases. The CDR3 totals 15 residues. Trimming removed 1 base from V and 7 bases from J; junction bases left unmatched: 5. Per the germline V gene, CDR1 is SGHTA and CDR2 is FQGNSA. As DNA, the CDR3 is TGTGCCAGCAGCTTAGTGGCGGGGGGGCGAAATGAGCAGTTCTTC. The encoded protein is CASSLVAGGRNEQFF.

The chain joins TRBV6-1 to TRBJ2-4, with D perhaps TRBD1 (5 bases). V was pared by 2 bases and J by 0 bases, with 20 bases between. CDR3 size: 19 residues. Germline V gene data show CDR1 as MNHNS and CDR2 as SASEGT. The CDR3 DNA sequence: TGTGCCAGCAGTGAACGTCCAGGGCAAACCATCCTAGCCAAAAACATTCAGTACTTC. Translating gives CASSERPGQTILAKNIQYF.

The chain links TRBV19 to TRBJ1-6; TRBD1 matches at 7 bases. Germline CDR1 LNHDA, CDR2 SQIVND (reference sequence). This CDR3 has 15 amino acids. V dropped 7 bases and J dropped 4; count of bases not matched to a gene: 7. CDR3 amino acids: CASTPGQTYNSPLHF. The CDR3 nucleotides read TGTGCCAGTACCCCGGGACAGACTTATAATTCACCCCTCCACTTT.

As for this clone: The identical CDR3 is also encoded by other nucleotide sequences in the sample. The J gene is TRBJ1-4, the V gene TRBV27, with D hard to call. The V end lost 3 bases, the J end lost 4 bases, and 6 bases lay between the germline ends. This CDR3 has 13 residues. Germline V lookup: CDR1 MNHEY, CDR2 SMNVEV (reference sequence). CDR3 nucleotides: TGTGCCAGCAGTTTGCGTCGTAATGAAAAACTGTTTTTT. Amino acid sequence: CASSLRRNEKLFF.

The genes are TRBV6-5 and TRBJ2-1; TRBD1 agrees at 7 bases. CDR1 and CDR2 (germline): MNHEY, SVGAGI. The J segment lost 12 bases and the V segment lost 6 bases, leaving 8 bases of the junction unmatched. This CDR3 contains 12 residues. The CDR3 DNA reads as TGTGCCAGCAGCCTCGACAGGGAAGGGCAGTTCTTC. Encoded protein: CASSLDREGQFF.

The CDR3 loop is CASGLPLRLAGPNEQFF. CDR3 coding DNA: TGTGCTAGTGGTTTGCCACTACGACTAGCGGGACCGAATGAGCAGTTCTTC. J is TRBJ2-1 and V is TRBV12-5; TRBD2 matches at 11 bases. The trim removed 2 bases at V and 7 bases at J, leaving 10 bases unmatched. Germline lookup yields CDR1 LGHNT and CDR2 FRNRAP. CDR3 length: 17 residues.

The chain recombines TRBV7-2 with TRBJ2-5, with D unresolved. CDR3 length: 13 amino acids. Trimming cost V 5 bases and J 1 base, with 8 bases left between them. From germline, CDR1 is SGHTA and CDR2 FQGNSA. The chain's CDR3 is CASSRPGQETQYF. The CDR3 nucleotides are TGTGCCAGCAGCCGCCCGGGCCAAGAGACCCAGTACTTC.

This clone has just a few counts. J is TRBJ1-5 and V is TRBV5-4; 9 bases align to TRBD1. CDR1 is SGHNT, CDR2 YYREEE, per germline (reference sequence). This CDR3 is 14 amino acids long. Trimming at V came to 4 bases and at J to 5 bases, leaving 4 bases not matched to a gene. The CDR3 loop is CASSLQGAHQPQHF. As DNA, the CDR3 is TGTGCCAGCAGCCTACAGGGGGCTCATCAGCCCCAGCATTTT.

The V gene is TRBV18, the J gene TRBJ1-1, with unresolved D. Trimming left V 4 bases short and J 0 bases short, with 9 bases between. The germline gives CDR1 KGHSH, CDR2 LQKENI. The CDR3 has 14 amino acids. The CDR3, as DNA: TGTGCCAGCTCACGCCTTCGGGTGAACACTGAAGCTTTCTTT. This translates into CASSRLRVNTEAFF.

This clone appeared a few times. V gene TRBV2 combines with J gene TRBJ1-5; 8 bases agree with TRBD1. Germline V gene data show CDR1 as SNHLY and CDR2 as FYNNEI. Trimming cost V 4 bases and J 7 bases; bases outside gene matches: 9. This CDR3 contains 15 residues. CDR3 sequence reads: CASSAQGGSRQPQHF. DNA of the CDR3: TGTGCCAGCAGTGCACAGGGGGGCTCCAGGCAGCCCCAGCATTTT.

V and J are TRBV11-2 and TRBJ1-1; perhaps TRBD1 as D (5 bases). Germline-derived CDR1 and CDR2 are SGHAT and FQNNGV. The CDR3 is 14 residues long. V shed 5 bases and J shed 1 base, with 11 bases lying between them. CDR3 sequence: CASSPRQPNTEAFF. In DNA, the CDR3 is TGTGCCAGCAGCCCTCGACAGCCGAACACTGAAGCTTTCTTT.

The rearrangement links TRBV19 to TRBJ1-5, with a possible D match to TRBD1 (5 bases). This CDR3 is built from 15 residues. Germline lookup yields CDR1 LNHDA and CDR2 SQIVND (reference sequence). V was shortened by 1 base and J by 3 bases, with 10 bases between the two germline ends. CDR3 loop: CASSIGGRDNQPQHF. The CDR3 DNA reads TGTGCCAGTAGTATAGGGGGCAGGGACAATCAGCCCCAGCATTTT.

The chain recombines TRBV5-1 with TRBJ1-1; D might be TRBD1 (5 bases). Germline V gene lookup returns CDR1 SGHRS and CDR2 YFSETQ. The CDR3 loop spans 13 amino acids. Trimming stripped 2 bases from V and 3 bases from J, with 8 bases between. CDR3 residues: CASSLQAYTEAFF. CDR3 DNA sequence: TGCGCCAGCAGCTTACAGGCCTACACTGAAGCTTTCTTT.

The rearrangement uses TRBV19 and TRBJ1-5; D gene ambiguous. The CDR3 extends over 16 amino acids. Germline CDR1 reads LNHDA; CDR2 reads SQIVND (reference sequence). V was pared by 5 bases and J by 1 base, with 15 bases between. This CDR3 reads CASSPRRVGSNQPQHF. As DNA, the CDR3 is TGTGCCAGTAGTCCCCGGAGGGTGGGCAGCAATCAGCCCCAGCATTTT.

This sequence joins TRBV5-1 and TRBJ2-6; a weak D match, TRBD1 (5 bases). This CDR3 comprises 16 residues. Trimming took off 6 bases at V and 4 bases at J, with 17 bases between the two ends. Germline V gene data show CDR1 as SGHRS and CDR2 as YFSETQ. CDR3 protein: CASTPSLNRGANVLTF. CDR3 bases: TGCGCCAGCACTCCTTCCCTTAACAGGGGGGCCAACGTCCTGACTTTC.

The chain uses TRBV30 and TRBJ2-5; 12 nucleotides line up with TRBD1. CDR1 GTSNPN and CDR2 SVGIG come from the germline V gene (reference sequence). CDR3 length: 16 residues. Germline trimming cut 4 bases from V and 1 base from J; bases unmatched to any gene: 7. The CDR3 region is CAWNSGTGGFQETQYF. CDR3 DNA sequence: TGTGCCTGGAACTCCGGGACAGGGGGCTTCCAAGAGACCCAGTACTTC.

In this sample, this clone turned up a few times. The chain carries TRBV6-1 and TRBJ1-2, with D hard to call. CDR3 size: 12 residues. The V gene's germline CDR1 is MNHNS and CDR2 SASEGT. Trimming pared 5 bases from V and 4 bases from J, leaving 8 bases between. CDR3: CASSSPGYGYTF. CDR3 DNA sequence: TGTGCCAGCAGTTCCCCCGGCTATGGCTACACCTTC.

The J gene is TRBJ2-1, the V gene TRBV18; tentative D call: TRBD1 (6 bases). Germline CDR1 and CDR2: KGHSH and LQKENI. This CDR3 is built from 15 residues. The ends were cut back, 3 bases at V and 1 base at J, with 10 bases in the middle. The CDR3 sequence is CASSPNRVSYNEQFF. In nucleotides, the CDR3 is TGTGCCAGCTCACCGAACAGGGTGTCCTACAATGAGCAGTTCTTC.

This clone was counted between two and nine times. J is TRBJ1-2 and V is TRBV5-4; 7 bases align to TRBD1. The CDR3 spans 14 residues. Germline loops: CDR1 SGHNT, CDR2 YYREEE (reference sequence). V lost 4 bases to trimming and J lost 4 bases; unmatched junction nucleotides: 7. The CDR3 DNA is TGTGCCAGCAGCCCCGCGGGACAGCTCTATGGCTACACCTTC. Amino acid sequence: CASSPAGQLYGYTF.

J is TRBJ2-1 and V is TRBV7-2, with 7 bases lining up with TRBD2. Trimming cost V 5 bases and J 0 bases; bases outside gene matches: 10. CDR1 is SGHTA, CDR2 FQGNSA, per germline. The CDR3 totals 17 residues. The CDR3 DNA follows: TGTGCCAGCAGCCCCAGGGCGGGGGAGGGCTCCTACAATGAGCAGTTCTTC. Residues: CASSPRAGEGSYNEQFF.

The rearrangement joins TRBV12-3 or TRBV12-4 to TRBJ1-1, with 8 bases that match TRBD1. V was pared by 6 bases and J by 3 bases, with 3 bases of the junction left unmatched. The CDR3 is 13 residues long. CDR3 protein: CASRQTGDTEAFF. CDR3 DNA sequence: TGTGCCAGCAGACAGACAGGGGACACTGAAGCTTTCTTT.

The chain joins TRBV18 to TRBJ2-5; D is possibly TRBD1 (5 bases). Trimming cost V 2 bases and J 6 bases, with 16 bases left between them. The CDR3 loop spans 15 amino acids. Germline lookup yields CDR1 KGHSH and CDR2 LQKENI. This CDR3 is CASSPEGKQGKTQYF. The CDR3 bases are TGTGCCAGCTCACCAGAAGGGAAGCAGGGAAAGACCCAGTACTTC.

The V and J genes are TRBV10-3 and TRBJ2-7, with TRBD1 matching over 7 bases. The CDR3 length is 13 residues. Germline V gene lookup returns CDR1 ENHRY and CDR2 SYGVKD. With V trimmed by 6 bases and J by 5 bases, 7 bases remained unmatched. CDR3 sequence reads: CAIRMTGKDEQYV. CDR3 in DNA: TGTGCCATCAGGATGACAGGGAAGGACGAGCAGTACGTC.